This TCR beta chain is drawn from a study of blood T cell repertoires in COVID-19. CDR3 length: 17 residues. CDR1 MGHDK and CDR2 SYGVNS come from the germline V gene. J gave up 0 bases and V 6 bases, and 9 bases lay outside the gene matches. Sequencing used immunoSEQ multiplex PCR; TCRdb keeps in-frame clones, though not all of them. The data show approximately 150,000 clones, roughly nine tenths seen once. The specimen sequenced was peripheral blood. This chain uses TRBV25-1 with TRBJ1-4, with 8 bases lining up with TRBD1. The TCR comes from a human donor in a cohort sampled during active COVID-19. The CDR3 sequence is CASRAGQGRATNEKLFF. CDR3 sequence (DNA): TGTGCCAGCAGGGCCGGACAGGGAAGAGCAACTAATGAAAAACTGTTTTTT.